This T cell receptor (beta chain) was recorded in a study of cytomegalovirus exposure and HLA in healthy donors. Study as a whole: Unique TCRs from HLA-typed donors, 70 million to 85 million of them, were held in an early data release.

Points on this clone: Its antigen is currently unknown.

60 Vbeta and 13 Jbeta primers were used in PCR. Clones were read by immunoSEQ multiplex PCR, and TCRdb kept only the in-frame ones, dropping some. Of roughly 150,000 clones listed, roughly three quarters are singletons. Findings and limits, study-wide: Data from an earlier analysis indicated that most TCR beta V segments were productive either about 87% or about 30% of the time. It has been reported that TCR beta sequences accurately predicted the HLA-A and HLA-B alleles of most subjects. Listed as cytomegalovirus-associated were around 160 TCR beta chains.

The J segment lost 5 bases and the V segment lost 6 bases, leaving 4 bases of the junction unmatched. This CDR3 is built from 13 residues. Germline V gene lookup returns CDR1 WNHNN and CDR2 SYGVQD (reference sequence). This TCR was recovered from a man aged 25-45 years in good health and CMV-seronegative. Specimen: PBMCs. The chain joins TRBV10-1 to TRBJ2-5; TRBD1 agrees at 9 bases. The chain's CDR3 is CASSGTGMETQYF. CDR3 sequence (DNA): TGCGCCAGCAGCGGGACAGGGATGGAGACCCAGTACTTC.